What follows are 17 T cell receptor beta chains derived from one specimen sequenced in a study of blood T cells in healthy people across ages. A J-beta primer mix and a sample-barcoded 5' primer were used in a second PCR of roughly 7 to 12 cycles. MiXCR was run by TCRdb on the 5' RACE reads, yielding one entry per CDR3 protein. The data hold hundreds of thousands of distinct CDR3 sequences, with about 53% observed a single time. Specimen: blood. The receptors shown here come from an elderly man in good health.

The V call is TRBV7-9, the J call TRBJ2-1; D ambiguous. The CDR3 sequence is 13 residues long. V lost 0 bases to trimming and J lost 10 bases, with 10 bases between them. Germline CDR1 and CDR2: SEHNR and FQNEAQ (reference sequence). This CDR3 is CASSLADLWEQFF. In nucleotides, the CDR3 is TGTGCCAGCAGCTTAGCGGACCTCTGGGAGCAGTTCTTC.

A few counts support this clonotype. V is TRBV6-2 or TRBV6-3 and J is TRBJ1-1; unclear D gene. This CDR3 contains 13 residues. The ends were cut back, 2 bases at V and 5 bases at J, with 9 bases in the middle. From germline, CDR1 is MNHEY and CDR2 SVGEGT. CDR3 sequence: CASSYRVQTEAFF. Here the CDR3 DNA reads TGTGCCAGCAGTTACCGGGTGCAAACTGAAGCTTTCTTT.

V gene TRBV25-1 combines with J gene TRBJ2-7; D uncertain. Trimming took 1 base from V and 7 from J, leaving 11 bases between them. This CDR3 comprises 13 residues. Germline values: CDR1 MGHDK, CDR2 SYGVNS. The CDR3 protein is CASSEFSAWEQYF. As DNA, the CDR3 is TGTGCCAGCAGTGAATTTTCTGCCTGGGAGCAGTACTTC.

The chain carries TRBV6-1 and TRBJ1-2, with 8 nucleotides matching TRBD1. The ends lost 5 bases at V and 10 bases at J; junction bases unmatched: 15. In germline, CDR1 is MNHNS, CDR2 SASEGT. CDR3 length: 15 residues. The CDR3 DNA reads TGTGCCAGCAGTCCAACAGGGGGGGTCCTGGGCGTCTACACCTTC. Encoded protein: CASSPTGGVLGVYTF.

A note on this clonotype: The junction departs from the called germline gene at one end, perhaps through a read error. The chain carries TRBV3-1 and TRBJ2-7; 8 nucleotides align to TRBD2. Germline V gene sequence: CDR1 LGHDT, CDR2 YNNKEL (reference sequence). The length of the CDR3 is 13 residues. The CDR3 reads CVSSLAGSYEQYF. The CDR3 DNA sequence: TGTGTCAGCAGCCTAGCGGGCAGTTACGAGCAGTACTTC.

This sequence joins TRBV5-1 and TRBJ2-1, with TRBD1 as a possible D gene (5 bases). V was shortened by 0 bases and J by 7 bases, with 11 bases between the two germline ends. The CDR3 extends over 14 amino acids. Germline V lookup: CDR1 SGHRS, CDR2 YFSETQ. As DNA, the CDR3 is TGCGCCAGCAGCTTGGGAGGCGCAGGGAATGAGCAGTTCTTC. Residues: CASSLGGAGNEQFF.

The chain is built from TRBV7-2 and TRBJ2-5; 7 bases are shared with TRBD1. Germline V gene data show CDR1 as SGHTA and CDR2 as FQGNSA. V shed 4 bases, J shed 1 base, and the junction held 3 bases outside the gene matches. This CDR3 is built from 14 residues. CDR3 protein: CASSSTGSQETQYF. In DNA form, the CDR3 reads TGTGCCAGCAGCTCGACAGGGAGCCAAGAGACCCAGTACTTC.

The chain combines TRBV9 with TRBJ2-7; D might be TRBD1 (6 bases). The V gene lost 4 bases and the J gene lost 3 bases, with 23 bases spanning the gap. Germline values: CDR1 SGDLS, CDR2 YYNGEE. This CDR3 is built from 17 residues. Here the CDR3 reads CASSPRWPGAPLYEQYF. The CDR3 coding sequence is TGTGCCAGCAGCCCGAGGTGGCCAGGGGCCCCCCTCTACGAGCAGTACTTC. The full variable domain, completed using reference TRBV9 and TRBJ2-7, is DSGVTQTPKHLITATGQRVTLRCSPRSGDLSVYWYQQSLDQGLQFLIQYYNGEERAKGNILERFSAQQFPDLHSELNLSSLELGDSALYFCASSPRWPGAPLYEQYFGPGTRLTVT.

Turning to this clonotype: One end of the junction fails to match germline, which may point to a read error. The rearrangement links TRBV7-9 to TRBJ2-7; D possibly corresponds to TRBD2 (6 bases). Germline CDR1 SEHNR, CDR2 FQNEAQ (reference sequence). This CDR3 contains 17 residues. This chain's CDR3 is CASSLAPGSGRSYEQYF. The CDR3 DNA is TGTGCCAGCAGCCTAGCCCCTGGTAGTGGGAGGTCCTACGAGCAGTACTTC.

This clonotype appeared a few times. The chain recombines TRBV10-3 with TRBJ2-7; 9 bases line up with TRBD1. V dropped 10 bases and J dropped 6; count of bases not matched to a gene: 4. The CDR3 contains 11 residues. CDR1 ENHRY and CDR2 SYGVKD come from the germline V gene. The CDR3: CATGTGIEQYF. CDR3 sequence (DNA): TGTGCCACAGGGACAGGGATCGAGCAGTACTTC.

This chain links TRBV15 with TRBJ1-2; D possibly corresponds to TRBD1 (5 bases). The CDR3 totals 16 residues. V shed 2 bases and J shed 5 bases, with 18 bases lying between them. Germline V gives CDR1 LNHNV, CDR2 YYDKDF (reference sequence). The CDR3 reads CATSRSPTAGGYGYTF. Written as DNA, the CDR3 is TGTGCCACCAGCAGATCCCCGACTGCCGGGGGGTATGGCTACACCTTC.

To note about this clonotype: A clone one base away is much larger, so this may be a read error. The CDR3 region is CASSPTVSYEQYF. CDR3 DNA sequence: TGTGCCAGCAGCCCGACAGTCTCCTACGAGCAGTACTTC. The V call is TRBV5-6, the J call TRBJ2-7; perhaps TRBD1 as D (5 bases). V dropped 4 bases and J dropped 0 bases, with 8 bases sitting between them. Per the germline V gene, CDR1 is SGHDT and CDR2 is YYEEEE. CDR3 length: 13 residues.

This clonotype was found a few times. The chain joins TRBV11-1 to TRBJ2-5, with 9 bases fitting TRBD1. The CDR3 is made up of 16 amino acids. The V gene's germline CDR1 is SGHAT and CDR2 FQDESV (reference sequence). J was trimmed by 1 base and V by 5 bases; bases with no gene match: 8. CDR3 sequence reads: CASSPDRGGLQETQYF. The CDR3 DNA is TGTGCCAGCAGCCCGGACAGGGGAGGTCTCCAAGAGACCCAGTACTTC.

The chain links TRBV20-1 to TRBJ2-1, with 10 bases that match TRBD2. Germline loops: CDR1 DFQATT, CDR2 SNEGSKA (reference sequence). With V trimmed by 6 bases and J by 3 bases, 11 bases remained unmatched. The CDR3 is 16 residues long. For the CDR3, the DNA is TGCAGTGCCGGTTTCGGAGGACTAGCGGACTACAATGAGCAGTTCTTC. This codes for CSAGFGGLADYNEQFF.

This chain joins TRBV29-1 and TRBJ2-3; 14 bases agree with TRBD2. CDR1 is SQVTM, CDR2 ANQGSEA, per germline. The CDR3 is 15 residues long. Losses at the gene ends were 6 bases for V and 4 bases for J; bases not matched to a gene: 6. The CDR3 DNA reads as TGCAGCGTACATAGGACTAGCGGGAGGTCAGATACGCAGTATTTT. This sequence encodes CSVHRTSGRSDTQYF.

This clonotype was observed a single time. This sequence joins TRBV6-5 and TRBJ2-7; 8 nucleotides agree with TRBD2. The CDR3 consists of 15 residues. Trimming cost V 1 base and J 0 bases; bases outside gene matches: 2. Looked up from germline, CDR1 is MNHEY and CDR2 is SVGAGI. CDR3 bases: TGTGCCAGCAGTTACTGGCTAGCGGGCTCCTACGAGCAGTACTTC. Translating gives CASSYWLAGSYEQYF.

This clonotype turned up a few times. The chain carries TRBV29-1 and TRBJ1-1; D is undetermined. V lost 0 bases and J lost 6, with 8 bases in between. CDR1 is SQVTM and CDR2 is ANQGSEA in the germline V gene. The CDR3 is made up of 12 amino acids. CDR3 region: CSVEDSQAEAFF. The CDR3 region has the DNA TGCAGCGTTGAAGATTCCCAGGCTGAAGCTTTCTTT.